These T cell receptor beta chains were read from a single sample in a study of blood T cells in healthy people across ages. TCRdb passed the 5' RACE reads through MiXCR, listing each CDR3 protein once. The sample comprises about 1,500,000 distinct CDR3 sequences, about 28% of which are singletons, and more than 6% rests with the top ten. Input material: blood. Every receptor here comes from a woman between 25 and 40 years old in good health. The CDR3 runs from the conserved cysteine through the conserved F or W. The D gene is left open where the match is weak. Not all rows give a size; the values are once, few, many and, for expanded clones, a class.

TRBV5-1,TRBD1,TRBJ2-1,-,CASSLAGQGWNEQFF,TGCGCCAGCAGCTTGGCGGGACAGGGGTGGAATGAGCAGTTCTTC
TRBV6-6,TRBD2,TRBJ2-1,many,CASRNTGLAGLEQFF,TGTGCCAGCAGGAACACCGGACTAGCGGGGCTTGAGCAGTTCTTC
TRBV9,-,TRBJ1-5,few,CASSVDGVNQPQHF,TGTGCCAGCAGCGTAGATGGGGTCAATCAGCCCCAGCATTTT
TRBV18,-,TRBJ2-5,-,CASSPGMETQYF,TGTGCCAGCTCACCTGGCATGGAGACCCAGTACTTC
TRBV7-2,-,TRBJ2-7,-,CASSFGLTAGEQYF,TGTGCCAGCAGCTTCGGACTGACTGCTGGGGAGCAGTACTTC
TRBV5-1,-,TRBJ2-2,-,CASSLRRSGELFF,TGCGCCAGCAGCTTGAGGAGGTCGGGGGAGCTGTTTTTT
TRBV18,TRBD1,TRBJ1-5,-,CASPETVETGGRQPQHF,TGTGCCAGCCCCGAAACAGTAGAAACAGGGGGCAGGCAGCCCCAGCATTTT
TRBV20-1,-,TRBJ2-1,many,CSAREYGGYNEQFF,TGCAGTGCTAGAGAGTATGGGGGGTACAATGAGCAGTTCTTC
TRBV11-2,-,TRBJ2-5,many,CASSSDSAGETQYF,TGTGCCAGCAGCTCCGACAGCGCTGGAGAGACCCAGTACTTC
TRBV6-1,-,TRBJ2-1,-,CASSESGLAQFF,TGTGCCAGCAGTGAATCGGGACTCGCGCAGTTCTTC
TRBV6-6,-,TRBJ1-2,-,CASSYGQGINYGYTF,TGTGCCAGTAGTTACGGCCAGGGGATTAACTATGGCTACACCTTC
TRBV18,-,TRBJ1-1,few,CASSPPNLHMNTEAFF,TGTGCCAGCTCACCACCCAACCTACATATGAACACTGAAGCTTTCTTT
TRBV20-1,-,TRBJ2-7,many,CSAEVSGASYEQYF,TGCAGTGCCGAGGTATCAGGGGCGTCCTACGAGCAGTACTTC
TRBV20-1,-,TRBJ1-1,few,CSARRGGLNTEAFF,TGCAGTGCTAGAAGGGGAGGGCTGAACACTGAAGCTTTCTTT
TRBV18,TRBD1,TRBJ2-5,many,CASSRQGKETQYF,TGTGCCAGCTCCCGACAGGGGAAAGAGACCCAGTACTTC
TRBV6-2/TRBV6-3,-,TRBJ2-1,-,CASSYRRARPPEFF,TGTGCCAGCAGTTATCGGCGGGCTCGGCCCCCGGAGTTCTTC
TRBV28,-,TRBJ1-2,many,CASSFGRYGYTF,TGTGCCAGCAGTTTTGGAAGATATGGCTACACCTTC
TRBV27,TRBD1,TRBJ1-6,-,CASSQGQSYSPLHF,TGTGCCAGCAGTCAGGGACAGAGTTATTCACCCCTCCACTTT
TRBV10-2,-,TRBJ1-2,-,CASSARTEGGYTF,TGCGCCAGCAGCGCCCGGACAGAAGGGGGCTACACCTTC
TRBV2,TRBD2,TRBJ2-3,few,CASSGDRAGGPIDTQYF,TGTGCCAGCAGTGGGGATCGAGCGGGAGGGCCCATAGATACGCAGTATTTT
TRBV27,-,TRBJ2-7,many,CASSLSIPSGAAYEQYF,TGTGCCAGCAGTTTATCGATCCCGTCCGGAGCGGCCTACGAGCAGTACTTC
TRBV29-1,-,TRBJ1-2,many,CSVDSPMTVFNYGYTF,TGCAGCGTTGATTCCCCAATGACAGTTTTTAACTATGGCTACACCTTC
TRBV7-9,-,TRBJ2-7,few,CASSHSGGYEQYF,TGTGCCAGCAGTCATTCGGGCGGCTACGAGCAGTACTTC
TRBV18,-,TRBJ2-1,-,CASSPQWTGRDEQFF,TGTGCCAGCTCACCACAGTGGACTGGCCGGGATGAGCAGTTCTTC
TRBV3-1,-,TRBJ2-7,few,CASSSPRRGHYEQYF,TGTGCCAGCAGCTCCCCCAGGAGGGGCCACTACGAGCAGTACTTC
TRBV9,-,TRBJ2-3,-,CASSERVTEGTQYF,TGTGCCAGCAGCGAAAGGGTCACCGAGGGTACGCAGTATTTT
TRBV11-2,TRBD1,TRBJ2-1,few,CASSRDLGGHNEQFF,TGTGCCAGCAGCCGTGATTTAGGGGGCCACAATGAGCAGTTCTTC
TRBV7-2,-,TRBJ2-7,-,CASSLPGRGQTSYEQYF,TGTGCCAGCAGCCTACCTGGGAGGGGGCAAACCTCCTACGAGCAGTACTTC
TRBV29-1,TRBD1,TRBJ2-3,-,CECPPGQGTDTQYF,TGCGAGTGCCCTCCGGGACAGGGCACAGATACGCAGTATTTT
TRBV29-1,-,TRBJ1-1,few,CSVEKMNTEAFF,TGCAGCGTTGAAAAAATGAACACTGAAGCTTTCTTT
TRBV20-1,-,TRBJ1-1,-,CSARDLNSSNTEAFF,TGCAGTGCTAGAGATCTTAACAGCTCGAACACTGAAGCTTTCTTT
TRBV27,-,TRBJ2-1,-,CASSLLQGRGLNEQFF,TGTGCCAGCAGTTTACTTCAGGGGAGGGGACTCAATGAGCAGTTCTTC
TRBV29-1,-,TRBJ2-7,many,CSVDTGRAYEQYF,TGCAGCGTTGATACAGGCCGGGCTTACGAGCAGTACTTC
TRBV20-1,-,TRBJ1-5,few,CSARDQGKTDSNQPQHF,TGCAGTGCTAGAGATCAGGGGAAGACAGATAGCAATCAGCCCCAGCATTTT
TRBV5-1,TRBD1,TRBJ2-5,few,CASSRTGLNQYF,TGCGCCAGCTCCAGGACAGGACTGAACCAGTACTTC
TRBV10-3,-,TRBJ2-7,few,CAISGVGLPYEQYF,TGTGCCATCAGTGGAGTCGGACTCCCCTACGAGCAGTACTTC
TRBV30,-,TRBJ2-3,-,CAWSRGSFTDTQYF,TGTGCCTGGAGCCGGGGGTCCTTCACAGATACGCAGTATTTT
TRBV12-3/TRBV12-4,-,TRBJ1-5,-,CASSLLVSGNQPQHF,TGTGCCAGCAGTTTATTGGTGAGTGGCAATCAGCCCCAGCATTTT
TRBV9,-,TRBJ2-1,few,CASSVRHKLENEQFF,TGTGCCAGCAGCGTAAGACATAAACTAGAGAATGAGCAGTTCTTC
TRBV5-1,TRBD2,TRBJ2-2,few,CASSSTGLAGDSNTGELFF,TGCGCCAGCAGCTCGACGGGACTAGCGGGGGACTCAAACACCGGGGAGCTGTTTTTT
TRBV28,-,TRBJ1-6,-,CASSSPAGGDSPLHF,TGTGCCAGCAGTTCCCCGGCAGGCGGTGATTCACCCCTCCACTTT
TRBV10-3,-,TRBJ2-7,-,CAISETYEQCF,TGTGCCATCAGTGAAACATACGAGCAGTGCTTC
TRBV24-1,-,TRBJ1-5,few,CATSDRDLQPQHF,TGTGCCACCAGTGATCGGGACCTGCAGCCCCAGCATTTT
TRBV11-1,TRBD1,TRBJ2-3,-,CASSSPRGGLLDTQYF,TGTGCCAGCAGCTCCCCCCGAGGGGGCCTATTGGATACGCAGTATTTT
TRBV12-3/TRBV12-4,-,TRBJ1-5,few,CASSPGAYSNQPQHF,TGTGCCAGCAGCCCAGGGGCTTATAGCAATCAGCCCCAGCATTTT
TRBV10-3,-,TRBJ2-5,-,CASMLREQETQYF,TGTGCCAGTATGCTCAGGGAGCAAGAGACCCAGTACTTC
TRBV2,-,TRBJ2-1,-,CASSTRSNGGNEQFF,TGTGCCAGCAGTACCCGCAGTAACGGTGGGAATGAGCAGTTCTTC
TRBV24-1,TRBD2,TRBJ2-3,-,CATSDGGGRSTDTQYF,TGTGCCACCAGTGACGGGGGAGGGCGGAGCACAGATACGCAGTATTTT
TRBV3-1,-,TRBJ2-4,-,CASSQDSGTKNIQYF,TGTGCCAGCAGCCAAGATTCCGGGACCAAAAACATTCAGTACTTC
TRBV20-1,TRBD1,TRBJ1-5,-,CSVGQGAKDNQPQHF,TGCAGTGTAGGACAGGGGGCGAAGGACAATCAGCCCCAGCATTTT
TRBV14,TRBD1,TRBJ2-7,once,CASSQDWTGGSDEQYF,TGTGCCAGCAGCCAAGATTGGACAGGAGGATCGGACGAGCAGTACTTC
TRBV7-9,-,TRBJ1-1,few,CASEVAEAFF,TGTGCCAGCGAGGTAGCTGAAGCTTTCTTT
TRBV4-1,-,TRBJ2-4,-,CASGQGSSFLVEGNIQYF,TGCGCCAGCGGCCAAGGATCGTCCTTTTTAGTCGAGGGGAACATTCAGTACTTC
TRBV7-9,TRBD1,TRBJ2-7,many,CASSLTEGQGVYEQYF,TGTGCCAGCAGCTTAACGGAGGGACAGGGAGTCTACGAGCAGTACTTC
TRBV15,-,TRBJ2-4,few,CATSRDARGNIQYF,TGTGCCACCAGCAGAGATGCGAGGGGAAACATTCAGTACTTC
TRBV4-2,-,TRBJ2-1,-,CASSQPRDFHLTEQFF,TGTGCCAGCAGCCAGCCCCGGGACTTCCACCTAACCGAGCAGTTCTTC
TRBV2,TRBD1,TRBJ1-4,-,CASTRTGGYEKLFF,TGTGCCAGCACTCGGACAGGGGGTTATGAAAAACTGTTTTTT